Below are 23 T cell receptor beta chains sequenced from a single sample in a study of T cells in Graves' hyperthyroidism and ophthalmopathy. Amplified TCR beta CDR3 regions came from RNA transcripts. The HTBI set primed first-round TCR CDR3 RT-PCR. Each CDR3 protein gets one entry after TCRdb re-called the multiplex PCR reads with MiXCR. Of fewer than 400,000 distinct CDR3 sequences in the sample, over 13% are singletons; the top ten hold around 28%. Material: blood. These receptors were collected from a man aged 50 or older with Graves' ophthalmopathy.

Comments on this clonotype: Germline is not matched at one junction end, which may reflect a read error. The J gene is TRBJ2-1, the V gene TRBV3-1; 8 nucleotides agree with TRBD1. Germline loops: CDR1 LGHDT, CDR2 YNNKEL (reference sequence). The CDR3 totals 15 residues. CDR3 nucleotide sequence: TGTGCCAGCAGTCGCGGACAGGGAACCCGCAATGAGCAGCTCTTC. Amino acid sequence: CASSRGQGTRNEQLF.

In this sample, this clonotype turned up a few times. The chain uses TRBV14 and TRBJ1-4; perhaps TRBD1 as D (5 bases). CDR1 and CDR2 (germline): SGHDN, FVKESK. The CDR3 totals 15 residues. Trimming stripped 0 bases from V and 7 bases from J, with 12 bases between. In DNA, the CDR3 is TGTGCCAGCAGCCAAGATGGACACCCCAGTGAAAAACTGTTTTTT. Its translation is CASSQDGHPSEKLFF.

The sample holds a few counts of this clonotype. V and J are TRBV19 and TRBJ1-5; no definite D call. CDR1 LNHDA and CDR2 SQIVND come from the germline V gene (reference sequence). The length of the CDR3 is 10 residues. V was trimmed by 7 bases and J by 10 bases, leaving 8 bases between them. The CDR3 coding sequence is TGTGCCAGTAACACTTCACCCCAGCATTTT. It yields the protein CASNTSPQHF.

This clonotype was observed at least ten times. This sequence joins TRBV6-2 or TRBV6-3 and TRBJ2-3, with D possibly called TRBD1 or TRBD2 (5 bases each). The germline CDR1 and CDR2 sequences are MNHEY and SVGEGT. Trimming cost V 7 bases and J 0 bases, with 11 bases left between them. This CDR3 region has 14 residues. In DNA, the CDR3 is TGTGCCAGCAATCACGGGGACAGCACAGATACGCAGTATTTT. This translates into CASNHGDSTDTQYF.

This clonotype was observed many times. The genes are TRBV30 and TRBJ1-3; no definite D call. V lost 4 bases, J lost 9 bases, and 7 bases lay in between. Germline values: CDR1 GTSNPN, CDR2 SVGIG (reference sequence). This CDR3 contains 10 residues. CDR3 protein: CAWMEGTIYF. The CDR3 nucleotides read TGTGCCTGGATGGAAGGCACCATATATTTT.

Worth noting for this clonotype: This may be a read error, as it is one base from a much larger clone. The gene calls are TRBV28 and TRBJ2-1; tentative D call: TRBD2 (5 bases). CDR1 MDHEN and CDR2 SYDVKM come from the germline V gene. The CDR3 sequence is 11 residues long. CDR3 nucleotide sequence: TGTGCCAGCGGGAGCGAGGATGAGCGGTTCTTC. It specifies CASGSEDERFF.

This clonotype has a count of ten or more. V gene TRBV11-1 combines with J gene TRBJ2-1; D gene uncertain. The V and J ends lost 2 bases and 3 bases respectively, with 11 bases between them. The CDR3 loop spans 15 amino acids. Germline CDR1 reads SGHAT; CDR2 reads FQDESV (reference sequence). CDR3 DNA sequence: TGTGCCAGCAGCTTAACAGCCCACCGCTACAATGAGCAGTTCTTC. Its protein product is CASSLTAHRYNEQFF.

This clonotype was detected ten times or more. This sequence joins TRBV5-1 and TRBJ1-5; D unresolved. The CDR3 totals 15 residues. CDR1 is SGHRS and CDR2 is YFSETQ in the germline V gene. V was cut by 4 bases and J by 1 base, with 12 bases left in between. The CDR3 DNA reads TGCGCCAGCAGCCCGGACGGCCCGAGCAATCAGCCCCAGCATTTT. Its translation is CASSPDGPSNQPQHF.

This clonotype has ten or more counts. The V call is TRBV28, the J call TRBJ2-7; 8 bases are shared with TRBD1. V lost 6 bases to trimming and J lost 0 bases; unmatched junction nucleotides: 13. The germline CDR1 and CDR2 sequences are MDHEN and SYDVKM. The CDR3 is 17 residues long. This chain's CDR3 is CASRGQAAQISSYEQYF. The CDR3 nucleotides read TGTGCCAGCAGGGGACAGGCCGCGCAGATTAGCTCCTACGAGCAGTACTTC.

In its sample, this clonotype was seen many times. V is TRBV2 and J is TRBJ2-2; TRBD1 might be the D (6 bases). The V end was cut by 2 bases, the J end by 6 bases, with 10 bases between. CDR3 length: 14 amino acids. From germline, CDR1 is SNHLY and CDR2 FYNNEI. CDR3 nucleotides: TGTGCCAGCAGTGAAACAGGGTTACCCGGGGAGCTGTTTTTT. It specifies CASSETGLPGELFF.

The V call is TRBV29-1, the J call TRBJ1-1, with 8 bases aligning to TRBD1. Germline V gives CDR1 SQVTM, CDR2 ANQGSEA. This CDR3 region has 13 residues. Germline trimming cut 6 bases from V and 1 base from J; bases unmatched to any gene: 4. CDR3 amino acids: CSVGTGANTEAFF. CDR3 sequence (DNA): TGCAGCGTGGGGACAGGAGCGAACACTGAAGCTTTCTTT. The whole variable domain, filled in from reference TRBV29-1 and TRBJ1-1, reads SAVISQKPSRDICQRGTSLTIQCQVDSQVTMMFWYRQQPGQSLTLIATANQGSEATYESGFVIDKFPISRPNLTFSTLTVSNMSPEDSSIYLCSVGTGANTEAFFGQGTRLTVV.

This clonotype has ten or more counts. The chain has TRBV5-5 and TRBJ2-3; 7 nucleotides match TRBD2. Germline V lookup: CDR1 SGHKS, CDR2 YYEKEE (reference sequence). V lost 0 bases and J lost 2; bases outside the gene matches: 9. The length of the CDR3 is 17 residues. The DNA of the CDR3 is TGTGCCAGCAGCTTGGGTGTCTCGGGAGGAACCACAGATACGCAGTATTTT. Residues: CASSLGVSGGTTDTQYF.

This clonotype appeared many times. The chain employs TRBV6-2 or TRBV6-3 and TRBJ2-7; 12 bases agree with TRBD2. J gave up 3 bases and V 6 bases, and 3 bases lay outside the gene matches. This CDR3 has 14 residues. Germline loops: CDR1 MNHEY, CDR2 SVGEGT. In DNA form, the CDR3 reads TGTGCCAGCAGGCCACTAGCGGGGGGCTACGAGCAGTACTTC. It specifies CASRPLAGGYEQYF.

The genes are TRBV5-8 and TRBJ2-2, with D possibly matching TRBD1 (7 bases). V shed 4 bases and J shed 5 bases, with 12 bases lying between them. There are 14 residues in the CDR3. The germline V gene encodes CDR1 SGHTS and CDR2 YDEGEE. CDR3 protein: CASSAGQRTGELFF. As DNA, the CDR3 is TGTGCCAGCAGCGCGGGACAGCGGACCGGGGAGCTGTTTTTT.

The table lists this clonotype with many counts. The chain is built from TRBV2 and TRBJ2-4; tentatively, D is TRBD2 (6 bases). There are 14 residues in the CDR3. The germline V gene has CDR1 SNHLY and CDR2 FYNNEI. V lost 7 bases to trimming and J lost 5 bases, with 15 bases between them. CDR3 DNA: TGTGCCAGCAAGGTCTCGGAGGGCCAAAACATTCAGTACTTC. This codes for CASKVSEGQNIQYF.

This clonotype came up many times. The V call is TRBV4-1, the J call TRBJ2-2; 9 positions agree with TRBD2. Germline CDR1 is MGHRA and CDR2 is YSYEKL. With 10 bases clipped from V and 4 bases from J, the junction kept 10 bases outside the gene matches. The CDR3 loop spans 15 amino acids. The CDR3 DNA sequence: TGCGCCAACCCTGATTTGCGGGAGGGCACCGGGGAGCTGTTTTTT. This encodes CANPDLREGTGELFF.

This clonotype came up many times. This chain joins TRBV2 and TRBJ2-5; TRBD1 agrees at 8 bases. V lost 3 bases, J lost 5 bases, and 11 bases stayed unmatched. Germline V CDR1 and CDR2: SNHLY, FYNNEI. CDR3 size: 16 residues. The CDR3 DNA follows: TGTGCCAGCAGTGATATAGTGACAGGGGTACGGGAGACCCAGTACTTC. Its translation is CASSDIVTGVRETQYF. Full variable domain (outside the CDR3, taken from reference TRBV2 and TRBJ2-5): EPEVTQTPSHQVTQMGQEVILRCVPISNHLYFYWYRQILGQKVEFLVSFYNNEISEKSEIFDDQFSVERPDGSNFTLKIRSTKLEDSAMYFCASSDIVTGVRETQYFGPGTRLLVL.

This clonotype was counted between two and nine times. V is TRBV10-3 and J is TRBJ2-7, with D hard to call. The CDR3 is made up of 13 amino acids. Trimming stripped 5 bases from V and 3 bases from J, with 11 bases between. The germline V gene has CDR1 ENHRY and CDR2 SYGVKD. CDR3 protein: CAISIPGSYEQYF. The CDR3 DNA sequence: TGTGCCATCAGTATACCGGGTAGCTACGAGCAGTACTTC.

The V gene is TRBV11-2, the J gene TRBJ2-7; TRBD2 matches at 8 bases. Germline values: CDR1 SGHAT, CDR2 FQNNGV. The length of the CDR3 is 15 residues. Trimming removed 2 bases from V and 0 bases from J; junction bases left unmatched: 3. The DNA of the CDR3 is TGTGCCAGCAGCTTAAACAGCGGGAGCTCCTACGAGCAGTACTTC. This encodes CASSLNSGSSYEQYF.

This clonotype was recorded at least ten times. This chain uses TRBV18 with TRBJ2-3; 7 positions match TRBD2. Germline V lookup: CDR1 KGHSH, CDR2 LQKENI. This CDR3 is 15 amino acids long. The trim removed 2 bases at V and 5 bases at J, leaving 7 bases unmatched. In DNA, the CDR3 is TGTGCCAGCTCACCAGTGGGAGGGCCCGGAGATACGCAGTATTTT. This encodes CASSPVGGPGDTQYF.

Only a few counts were recorded for this clonotype. The V gene is TRBV19, the J gene TRBJ1-1; no definite D call. V gave up 4 bases and J gave up 3 bases, with 12 bases separating them. CDR1 is LNHDA, CDR2 SQIVND, per germline (reference sequence). The CDR3 runs 14 residues. CDR3 sequence: CASSTRKSDTEAFF. The CDR3 bases are TGTGCCAGTAGTACAAGGAAGTCGGACACTGAAGCTTTCTTT.

This clonotype has at least ten counts. The chain links TRBV7-9 to TRBJ1-5; no reliable D call. V was clipped by 5 bases and J by 7 bases, with 21 bases between them. CDR1 is SEHNR and CDR2 is FQNEAQ in the germline V gene (reference sequence). The CDR3 is made up of 16 amino acids. Here the CDR3 DNA reads TGTGCCAGCAGCCGACTGCTCGGGAGGGCTGAGCAGCCCCAGCATTTT. The encoded protein is CASSRLLGRAEQPQHF.

A word on this clonotype: A much larger clone lies a single base off, so this may be a read error. The gene calls are TRBV28 and TRBJ2-1; D may be TRBD1 (5 bases). The CDR3 is 13 amino acids. Germline V CDR1 and CDR2: MDHEN, SYDVKM. The CDR3 DNA is TGTGCCGGCAGTCAGGGTCCTGGCAATGAGCAGTTCTTC. Residues: CAGSQGPGNEQFF. Combining the CDR3 with reference TRBV28 and TRBJ2-1 gives the whole variable domain DVKVTQSSRYLVKRTGEKVFLECVQDMDHENMFWYRQDPGLGLRLIYFSYDVKMKEKGDIPEGYSVSREKKERFSLILESASTNQTSMYLCAGSQGPGNEQFFGPGTRLTVL.